This TCR beta chain was retrieved from a study of regulatory T cells in long-lasting Graves disease. This clonotype was seen many times. Time point indicated: newly diagnosed GD, antithyroid drugs for less than 3 months. PBMC-extracted RNA yielded the TCR library. iRepertoire HTBI primers and Arm-PCR of CDR3 regions built TCR beta libraries. TCRdb recomputed calls from the multiplex PCR reads with MiXCR, one row per CDR3 protein. The sample carries about 430,000 distinct CDR3 sequences, roughly 15% recorded once. V lost 4 bases to trimming and J lost 3 bases; unmatched junction nucleotides: 7. Germline CDR1 is LGHNA and CDR2 is YSLEER. CDR3 length: 15 amino acids. These data also formed part of another study, on T cells in Graves' hyperthyroidism and ophthalmopathy.

The chain joins TRBV4-3 to TRBJ1-1, with 8 bases matching TRBD1. This clonotype originated in a woman between 35 and 50 years old with Graves disease. The starting material was peripheral blood mononuclear cells (PBMCs), obtained at new diagnosis, from a patient treated with antithyroid drugs. This chain's CDR3 is CASSRDHRGDTEAFF. For the CDR3, the DNA is TGCGCCAGCAGCCGTGATCACAGGGGGGACACTGAAGCTTTCTTT.